This TCR beta chain was sequenced during a study of early T cells in non-severe SARS-CoV-2 infection. For the study at large: Chains were unpaired, as sequencing was done on bulk RNA from unsorted whole blood.

Findings and limits, study-wide: VDJdb-based matching was biased toward anti-spike CD8 responses and missed private and CD4 specificities.

The V and J ends lost 4 bases and 0 bases respectively, with 16 bases between them. The CDR3 is 16 residues long. Germline CDR1 and CDR2: SEHNR and FQNEAQ (reference sequence). The protocol attached unique molecular identifiers to individual cDNA molecules. TCRdb reprocessed the 5' RACE reads with MiXCR, giving one entry per CDR3 protein. The sample consists of about 72,000 distinct CDR3 sequences, approximately 9.2% of them appearing once. Of note for this clonotype: The target antigen is unknown.

The sequence came from an adult who was a healthcare worker with PCR-confirmed SARS-CoV-2 infection or an uninfected control (not recorded which). The rearrangement uses TRBV7-9 and TRBJ2-7, with D possibly TRBD1 on 6 matching bases. Sequencing input: whole blood. CDR3 nucleotides: TGTGCCAGCAGCTCAGTAGACAGGAGCCCCTCCTACGAGCAGTACTTC. This codes for CASSSVDRSPSYEQYF.